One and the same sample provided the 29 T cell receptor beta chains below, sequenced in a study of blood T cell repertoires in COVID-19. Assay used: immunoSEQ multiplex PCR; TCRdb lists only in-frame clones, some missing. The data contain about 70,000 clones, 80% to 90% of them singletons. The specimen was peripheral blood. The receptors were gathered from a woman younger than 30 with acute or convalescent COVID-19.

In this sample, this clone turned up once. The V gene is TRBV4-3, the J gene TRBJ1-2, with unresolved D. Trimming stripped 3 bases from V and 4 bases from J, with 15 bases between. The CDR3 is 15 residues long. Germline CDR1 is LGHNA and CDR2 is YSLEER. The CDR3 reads CASSQDLTEAYGYTF. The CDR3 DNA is TGCGCCAGCAGCCAGGATTTAACAGAAGCCTATGGCTACACCTTC.

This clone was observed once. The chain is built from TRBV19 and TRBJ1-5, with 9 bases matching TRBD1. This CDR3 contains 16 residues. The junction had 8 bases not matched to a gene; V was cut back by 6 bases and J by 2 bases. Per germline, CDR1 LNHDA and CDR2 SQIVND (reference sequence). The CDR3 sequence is CASRPTGGIGNQPQHF. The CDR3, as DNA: TGTGCCAGTAGGCCTACAGGGGGCATTGGCAATCAGCCCCAGCATTTT.

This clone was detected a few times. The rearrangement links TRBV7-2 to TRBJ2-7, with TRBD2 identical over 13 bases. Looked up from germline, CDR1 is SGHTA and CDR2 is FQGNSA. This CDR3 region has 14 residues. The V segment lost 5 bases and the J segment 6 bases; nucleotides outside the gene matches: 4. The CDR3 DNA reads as TGTGCCAGCAGCACGGGACTAGCGGGACCCGAGCAGTACTTC. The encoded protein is CASSTGLAGPEQYF.

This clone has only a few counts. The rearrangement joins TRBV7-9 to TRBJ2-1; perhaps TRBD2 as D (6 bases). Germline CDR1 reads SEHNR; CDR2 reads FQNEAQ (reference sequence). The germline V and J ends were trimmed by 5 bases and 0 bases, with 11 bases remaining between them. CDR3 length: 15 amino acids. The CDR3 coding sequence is TGTGCCAGCAGCCCGAGACTAGACTCCTACAATGAGCAGTTCTTC. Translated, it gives CASSPRLDSYNEQFF.

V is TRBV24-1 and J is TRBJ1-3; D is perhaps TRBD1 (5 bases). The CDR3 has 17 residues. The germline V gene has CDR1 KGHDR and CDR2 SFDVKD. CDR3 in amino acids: CYRPLDGTAVWGNTIYF. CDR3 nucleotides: TGTTATCGGCCCCTCGACGGGACTGCAGTCTGGGGAAACACCATATATTTT.

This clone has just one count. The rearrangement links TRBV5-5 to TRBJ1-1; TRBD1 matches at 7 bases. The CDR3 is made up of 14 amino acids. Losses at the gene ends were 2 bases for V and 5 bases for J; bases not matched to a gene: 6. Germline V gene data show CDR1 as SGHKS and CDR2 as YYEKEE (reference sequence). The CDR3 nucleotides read TGTGCCAGCAGCTTAGTGACAGGGATGACTGAAGCTTTCTTT. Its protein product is CASSLVTGMTEAFF.

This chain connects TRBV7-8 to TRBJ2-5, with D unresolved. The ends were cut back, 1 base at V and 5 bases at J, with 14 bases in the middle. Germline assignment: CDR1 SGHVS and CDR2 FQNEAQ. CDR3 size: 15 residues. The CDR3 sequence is CASSLESSWRETQYF. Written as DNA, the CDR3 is TGTGCCAGCAGCTTAGAATCCTCTTGGCGGGAGACCCAGTACTTC.

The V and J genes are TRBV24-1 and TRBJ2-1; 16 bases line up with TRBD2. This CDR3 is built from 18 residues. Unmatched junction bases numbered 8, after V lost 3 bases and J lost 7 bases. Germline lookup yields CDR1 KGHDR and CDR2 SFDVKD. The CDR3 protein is CATSDTGTSGGAGNEQFF. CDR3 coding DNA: TGTGCCACCAGTGATACCGGGACTAGCGGGGGGGCTGGAAATGAGCAGTTCTTC.

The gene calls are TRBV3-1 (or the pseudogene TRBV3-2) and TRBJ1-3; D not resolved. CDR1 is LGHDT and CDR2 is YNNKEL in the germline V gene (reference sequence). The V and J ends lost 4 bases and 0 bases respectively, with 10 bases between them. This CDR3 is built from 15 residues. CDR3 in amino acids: CASSPTLFSGNTIYF. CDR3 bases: TGTGCCAGCAGCCCTACACTATTCTCTGGAAACACCATATATTTT.

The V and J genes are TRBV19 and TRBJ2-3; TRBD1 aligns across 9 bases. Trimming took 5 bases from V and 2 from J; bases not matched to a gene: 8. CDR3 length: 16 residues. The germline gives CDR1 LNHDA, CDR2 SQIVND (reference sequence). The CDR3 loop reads CASSSRRDRATDTQYF. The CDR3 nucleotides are TGTGCCAGTAGTTCCCGCCGGGACAGGGCCACAGATACGCAGTATTTT.

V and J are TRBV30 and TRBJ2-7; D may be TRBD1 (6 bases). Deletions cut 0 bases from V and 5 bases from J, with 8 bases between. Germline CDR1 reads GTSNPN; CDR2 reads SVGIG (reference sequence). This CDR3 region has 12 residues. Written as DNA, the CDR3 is TGTGCCTGGAGTGTATGGGGGCACGAGCAGTACTTC. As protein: CAWSVWGHEQYF.

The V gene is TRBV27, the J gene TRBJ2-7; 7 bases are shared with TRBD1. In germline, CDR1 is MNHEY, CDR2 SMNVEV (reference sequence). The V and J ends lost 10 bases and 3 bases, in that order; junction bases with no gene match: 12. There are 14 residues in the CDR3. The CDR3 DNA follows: TGTGCCACCCGTCGGGACAGAGGCTACTACGAGCAGTACTTC. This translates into CATRRDRGYYEQYF.

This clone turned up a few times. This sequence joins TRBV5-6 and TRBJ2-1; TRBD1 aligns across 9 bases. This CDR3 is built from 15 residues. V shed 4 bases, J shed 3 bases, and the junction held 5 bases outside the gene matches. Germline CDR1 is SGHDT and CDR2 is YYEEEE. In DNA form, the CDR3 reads TGTGCCAGCAGCGCTGACAGGGGGGTCTACAATGAGCAGTTCTTC. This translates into CASSADRGVYNEQFF. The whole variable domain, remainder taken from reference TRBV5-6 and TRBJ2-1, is DAGVTQSPTHLIKTRGQQVTLRCSPKSGHDTVSWYQQALGQGPQFIFQYYEEEERQRGNFPDRFSGHQFPNYSSELNVNALLLGDSALYLCASSADRGVYNEQFFGPGTRLTVL.

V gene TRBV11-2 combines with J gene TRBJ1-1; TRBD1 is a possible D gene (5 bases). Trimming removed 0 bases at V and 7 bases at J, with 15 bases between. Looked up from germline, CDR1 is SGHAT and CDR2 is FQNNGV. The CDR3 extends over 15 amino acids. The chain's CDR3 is CASSLDLGTQGEAFF. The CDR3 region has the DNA TGTGCCAGCAGCTTAGATTTGGGAACCCAGGGTGAAGCTTTCTTT. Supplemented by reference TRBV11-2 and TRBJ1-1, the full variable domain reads EAGVAQSPRYKIIEKRQSVAFWCNPISGHATLYWYQQILGQGPKLLIQFQNNGVVDDSQLPKDRFSAERLKGVDSTLKIQPAKLEDSAVYLCASSLDLGTQGEAFFGQGTRLTVV.

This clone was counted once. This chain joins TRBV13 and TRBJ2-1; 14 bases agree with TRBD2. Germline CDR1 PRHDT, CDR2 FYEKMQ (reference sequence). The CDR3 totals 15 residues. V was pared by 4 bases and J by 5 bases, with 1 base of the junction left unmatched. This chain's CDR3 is CASSWGLAGDNEQFF. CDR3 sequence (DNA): TGTGCCAGCAGCTGGGGACTAGCGGGAGACAATGAGCAGTTCTTC.

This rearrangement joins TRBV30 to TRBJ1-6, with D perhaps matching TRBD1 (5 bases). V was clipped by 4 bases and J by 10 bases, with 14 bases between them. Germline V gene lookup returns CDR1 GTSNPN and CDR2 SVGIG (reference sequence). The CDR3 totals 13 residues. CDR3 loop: CAWKAGGVSPLHF. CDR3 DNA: TGTGCCTGGAAAGCTGGGGGGGTCTCACCCCTCCACTTT.

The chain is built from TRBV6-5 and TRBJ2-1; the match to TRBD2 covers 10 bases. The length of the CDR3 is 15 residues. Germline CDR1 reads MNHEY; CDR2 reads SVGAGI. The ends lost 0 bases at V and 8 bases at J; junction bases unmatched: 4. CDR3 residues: CASSYSPSGSYEQFF. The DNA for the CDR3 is TGTGCCAGCAGTTACTCACCTAGCGGGAGCTATGAGCAGTTCTTC.

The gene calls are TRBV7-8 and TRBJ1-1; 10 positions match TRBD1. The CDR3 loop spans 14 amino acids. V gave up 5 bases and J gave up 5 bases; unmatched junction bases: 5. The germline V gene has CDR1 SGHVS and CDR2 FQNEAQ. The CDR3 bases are TGTGCCAGCAGCCGACAGGGGGCGGTTACTGAAGCTTTCTTT. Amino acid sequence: CASSRQGAVTEAFF.

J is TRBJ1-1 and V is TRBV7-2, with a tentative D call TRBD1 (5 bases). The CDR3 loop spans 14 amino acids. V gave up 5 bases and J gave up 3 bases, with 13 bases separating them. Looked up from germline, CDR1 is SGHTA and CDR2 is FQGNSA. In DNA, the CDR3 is TGTGCCAGCAGCCCAGGGAGGGTTTACACTGAAGCTTTCTTT. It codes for CASSPGRVYTEAFF. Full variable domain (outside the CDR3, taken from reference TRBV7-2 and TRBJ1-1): GAGVSQSPSNKVTEKGKDVELRCDPISGHTALYWYRQSLGQGLEFLIYFQGNSAPDKSGLPSDRFSAERTGGSVSTLTIQRTQQEDSAVYLCASSPGRVYTEAFFGQGTRLTVV.

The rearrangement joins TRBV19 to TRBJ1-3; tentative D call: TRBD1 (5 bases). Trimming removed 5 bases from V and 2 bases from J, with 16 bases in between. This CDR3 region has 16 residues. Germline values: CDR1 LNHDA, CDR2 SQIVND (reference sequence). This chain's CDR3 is CASSPREGRAGNTIYF. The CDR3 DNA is TGTGCCAGTAGTCCGAGGGAGGGGCGCGCTGGAAACACCATATATTTT.

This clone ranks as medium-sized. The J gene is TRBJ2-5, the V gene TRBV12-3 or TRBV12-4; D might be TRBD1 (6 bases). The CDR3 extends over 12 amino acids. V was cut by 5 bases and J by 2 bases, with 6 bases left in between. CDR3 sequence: CASSDRQETQYF. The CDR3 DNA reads TGTGCCAGCAGTGACAGGCAAGAGACCCAGTACTTC.

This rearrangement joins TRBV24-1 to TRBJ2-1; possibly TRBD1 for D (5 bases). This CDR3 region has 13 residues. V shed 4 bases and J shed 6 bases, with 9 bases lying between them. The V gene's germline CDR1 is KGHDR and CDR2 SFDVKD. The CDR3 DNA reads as TGTGCCACCAGTGACTCAGGGTTCAATGAGCAGTTCTTC. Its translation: CATSDSGFNEQFF.

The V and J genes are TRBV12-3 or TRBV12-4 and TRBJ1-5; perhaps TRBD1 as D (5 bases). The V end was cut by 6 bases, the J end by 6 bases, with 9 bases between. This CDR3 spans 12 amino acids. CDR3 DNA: TGTGCCAGCAGCCCAGGGTTTCAGCCCCAGCATTTT. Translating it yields CASSPGFQPQHF.

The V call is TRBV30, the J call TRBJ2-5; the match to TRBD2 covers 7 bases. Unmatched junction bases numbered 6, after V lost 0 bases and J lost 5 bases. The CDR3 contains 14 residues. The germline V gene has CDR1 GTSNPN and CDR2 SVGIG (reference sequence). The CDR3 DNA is TGTGCCTGGAGTGTCGGCGGGAGTGGGGAGACCCAGTACTTC. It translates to CAWSVGGSGETQYF.

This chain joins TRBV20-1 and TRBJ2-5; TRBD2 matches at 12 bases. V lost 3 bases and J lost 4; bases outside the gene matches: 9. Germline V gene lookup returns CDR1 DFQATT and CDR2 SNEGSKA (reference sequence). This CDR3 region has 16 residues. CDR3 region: CSASSGLAGSLETQYF. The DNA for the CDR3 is TGCAGTGCTAGTTCCGGACTAGCGGGATCTTTAGAGACCCAGTACTTC.

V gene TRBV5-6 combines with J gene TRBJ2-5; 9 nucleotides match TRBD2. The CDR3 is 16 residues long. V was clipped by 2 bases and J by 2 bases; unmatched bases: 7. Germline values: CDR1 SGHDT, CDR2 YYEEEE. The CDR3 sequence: CASSFIGLAIQETQYF. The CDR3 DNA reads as TGTGCCAGCAGCTTCATAGGACTAGCGATACAAGAGACCCAGTACTTC. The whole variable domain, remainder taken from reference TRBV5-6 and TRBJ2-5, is DAGVTQSPTHLIKTRGQQVTLRCSPKSGHDTVSWYQQALGQGPQFIFQYYEEEERQRGNFPDRFSGHQFPNYSSELNVNALLLGDSALYLCASSFIGLAIQETQYFGPGTRLLVL.

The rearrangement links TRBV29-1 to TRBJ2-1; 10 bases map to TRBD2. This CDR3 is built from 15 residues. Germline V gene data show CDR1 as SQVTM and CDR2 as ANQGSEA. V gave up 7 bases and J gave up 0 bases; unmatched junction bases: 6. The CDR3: CSAGLAESSYNEQFF. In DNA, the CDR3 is TGCAGCGCCGGACTAGCGGAGAGCTCCTACAATGAGCAGTTCTTC.

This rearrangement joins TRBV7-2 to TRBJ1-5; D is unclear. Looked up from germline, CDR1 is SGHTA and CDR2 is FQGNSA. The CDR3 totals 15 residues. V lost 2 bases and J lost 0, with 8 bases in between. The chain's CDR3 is CASSLWPGSNQPQHF. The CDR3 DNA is TGTGCCAGCAGCTTATGGCCAGGTAGCAATCAGCCCCAGCATTTT.

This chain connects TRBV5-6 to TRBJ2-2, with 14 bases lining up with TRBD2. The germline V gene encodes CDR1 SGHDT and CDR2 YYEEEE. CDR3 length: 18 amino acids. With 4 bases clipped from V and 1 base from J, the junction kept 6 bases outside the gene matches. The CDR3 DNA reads TGTGCCAGCAGCGACGGAGGACTAGCGGGGGGGAACACCGGGGAGCTGTTTTTT. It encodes CASSDGGLAGGNTGELFF.